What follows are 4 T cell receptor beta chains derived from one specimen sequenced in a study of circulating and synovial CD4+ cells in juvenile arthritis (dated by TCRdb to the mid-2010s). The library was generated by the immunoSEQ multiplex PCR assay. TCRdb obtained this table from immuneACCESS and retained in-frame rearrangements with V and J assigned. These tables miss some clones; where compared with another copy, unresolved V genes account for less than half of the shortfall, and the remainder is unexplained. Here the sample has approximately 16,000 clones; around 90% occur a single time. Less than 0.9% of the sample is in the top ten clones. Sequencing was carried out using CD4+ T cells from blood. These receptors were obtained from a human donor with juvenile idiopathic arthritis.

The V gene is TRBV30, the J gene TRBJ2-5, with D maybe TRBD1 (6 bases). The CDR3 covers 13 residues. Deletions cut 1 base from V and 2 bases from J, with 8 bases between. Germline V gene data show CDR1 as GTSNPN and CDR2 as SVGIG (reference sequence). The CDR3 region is CAWSGQDQETQYF. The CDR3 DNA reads TGTGCCTGGAGTGGACAGGATCAAGAGACCCAGTACTTC.

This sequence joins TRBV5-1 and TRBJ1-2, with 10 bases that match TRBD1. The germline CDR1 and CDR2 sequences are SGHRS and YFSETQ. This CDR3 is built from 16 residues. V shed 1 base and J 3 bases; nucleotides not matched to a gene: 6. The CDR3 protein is CASSLIGTGADYGYTF. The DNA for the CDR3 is TGCGCCAGCAGCTTGATTGGGACAGGGGCGGACTATGGCTACACCTTC.

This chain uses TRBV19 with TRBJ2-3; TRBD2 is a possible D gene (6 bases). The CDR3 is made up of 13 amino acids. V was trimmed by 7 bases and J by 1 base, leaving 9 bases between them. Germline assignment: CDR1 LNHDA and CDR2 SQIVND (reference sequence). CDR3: CASMERGTDTQYF. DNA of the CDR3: TGTGCCAGTATGGAGCGGGGCACAGATACGCAGTATTTT.

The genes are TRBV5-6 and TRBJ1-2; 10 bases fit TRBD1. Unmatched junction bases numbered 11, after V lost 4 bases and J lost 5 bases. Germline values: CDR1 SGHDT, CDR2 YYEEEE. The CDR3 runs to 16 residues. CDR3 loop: CASSQDRGGLWYGYTF. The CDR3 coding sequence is TGTGCCAGCAGCCAGGACAGGGGGGGTTTATGGTATGGCTACACCTTC.